Following are 5 T cell receptor beta chains from one sample sequenced in a study of blood T cell repertoires in COVID-19. Here immunoSEQ multiplex PCR was the method, and the copy in TCRdb shows in-frame clones only, minus some. The sample has some 150,000 clones, about 85% seen once. The sequencing sample was made of peripheral blood. These TCRs come from a man in his fifties or sixties who had recovered from COVID-19.

This chain links TRBV7-9 with TRBJ2-7, with D maybe TRBD2 (6 bases). This CDR3 is built from 12 residues. Trimming removed 5 bases from V and 6 bases from J, with 11 bases in between. Germline V gene data show CDR1 as SEHNR and CDR2 as FQNEAQ (reference sequence). CDR3 in DNA: TGTGCCAGCAGCCCGGAGGGTTCCGAGCAGTACTTC. Amino acid sequence: CASSPEGSEQYF.

The V gene is TRBV5-1, the J gene TRBJ2-3; D might be TRBD1 (6 bases). V lost 6 bases and J lost 3, with 17 bases in between. The CDR3 covers 15 residues. CDR1 SGHRS and CDR2 YFSETQ come from the germline V gene. The CDR3 reads CASTPTGSFTDTQYF. The CDR3 DNA sequence: TGCGCCAGCACCCCAACAGGGAGTTTTACAGATACGCAGTATTTT.

The V and J genes are TRBV30 and TRBJ1-4; D possibly corresponds to TRBD1 (6 bases). Deletions cut 7 bases from V and 8 bases from J, with 20 bases between. This CDR3 has 14 amino acids. Germline values: CDR1 GTSNPN, CDR2 SVGIG (reference sequence). The CDR3 reads CASRPQGSVEKLFF. CDR3 nucleotides: TGTGCCTCACGCCCCCAGGGGAGTGTCGAAAAACTGTTTTTT.

V is TRBV11-3 and J is TRBJ2-3; 7 bases are a match to TRBD1. V was pared by 3 bases and J by 3 bases, with 12 bases of the junction left unmatched. The CDR3 loop spans 17 amino acids. Germline CDR1 reads SGHNT; CDR2 reads YENEEA. The CDR3 DNA follows: TGTGCCAGCAGCTTGGGTCTAGGGGGCAGTGGTACAGATACGCAGTATTTT. This codes for CASSLGLGGSGTDTQYF.

The chain uses TRBV5-1 and TRBJ1-1; D gene uncertain. The CDR3 covers 11 residues. Germline values: CDR1 SGHRS, CDR2 YFSETQ. The germline V and J ends were trimmed by 7 bases and 11 bases, with 15 bases remaining between them. In DNA form, the CDR3 reads TGCGCCAGCTCGGAGGGCGAGGCGGCTTTCTTT. Its translation is CASSEGEAAFF. Based on the CDR3 plus reference TRBV5-1 and TRBJ1-1, the full variable domain is KAGVTQTPRYLIKTRGQQVTLSCSPISGHRSVSWYQQTPGQGLQFLFEYFSETQRNKGNFPGRFSGRQFSNSRSEMNVSTLELGDSALYLCASSEGEAAFFGQGTRLTVV.